This T cell receptor (beta chain) emerged from a study of patients and donors after allogeneic stem cell transplantation. The table lists this clonotype with a few counts. MiXCR, applied by TCRdb to the RT-PCR reads, yields one record per CDR3 protein. Of about 960,000 distinct CDR3 sequences in the sample, about a sixth were seen once. Germline V gives CDR1 DFQATT, CDR2 SNEGSKA (reference sequence). CDR3 length equals 17 residues. Trimming stripped 4 bases from V and 5 bases from J, with 25 bases between. This chain links TRBV20-1 with TRBJ2-3, with D perhaps TRBD1 (6 bases). Sequencing was done on a sample of blood, either unsorted or a sorted T cell fraction (not recorded which). This TCR derives from a human donor who was either an allogeneic HSCT recipient or a stem cell or donor lymphocyte infusion donor (not recorded which). It is not recorded whose cells these are; they may come from a transplant donor. The CDR3 DNA reads TGCAGTGCTACCACTTTTAGGGTACGGGACAAACAAGATACGCAGTATTTT. Residues: CSATTFRVRDKQDTQYF.